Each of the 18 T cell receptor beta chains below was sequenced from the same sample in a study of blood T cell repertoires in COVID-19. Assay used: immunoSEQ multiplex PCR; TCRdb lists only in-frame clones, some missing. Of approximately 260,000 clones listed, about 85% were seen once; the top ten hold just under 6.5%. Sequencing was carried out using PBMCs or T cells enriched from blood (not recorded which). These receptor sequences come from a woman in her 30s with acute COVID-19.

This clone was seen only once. The CDR3 protein is CASTKPTGTSGGSTYNEQFF. For the CDR3, the DNA is TGTGCCAGCACCAAGCCAACCGGGACTAGCGGGGGGTCAACCTACAATGAGCAGTTCTTC. The J gene is TRBJ2-1, the V gene TRBV28; TRBD2 matches 15 bases. The V and J ends lost 7 bases and 2 bases, in that order; junction bases with no gene match: 15. There are 20 residues in the CDR3. Germline V lookup: CDR1 MDHEN, CDR2 SYDVKM.

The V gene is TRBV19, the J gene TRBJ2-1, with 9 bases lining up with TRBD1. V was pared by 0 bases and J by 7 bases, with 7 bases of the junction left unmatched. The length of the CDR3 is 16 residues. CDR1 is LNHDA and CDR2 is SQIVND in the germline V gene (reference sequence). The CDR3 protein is CASSIDGTGLRNEQFF. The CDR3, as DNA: TGTGCCAGTAGTATAGATGGGACAGGGTTGAGGAATGAGCAGTTCTTC.

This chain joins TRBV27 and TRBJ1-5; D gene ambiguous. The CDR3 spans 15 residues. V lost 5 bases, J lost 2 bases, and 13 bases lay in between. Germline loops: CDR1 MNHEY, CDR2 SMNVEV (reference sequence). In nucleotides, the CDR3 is TGTGCCAGCAGTCCCTCCGGGGTGGGCAATCAGCCCCAGCATTTT. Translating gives CASSPSGVGNQPQHF.

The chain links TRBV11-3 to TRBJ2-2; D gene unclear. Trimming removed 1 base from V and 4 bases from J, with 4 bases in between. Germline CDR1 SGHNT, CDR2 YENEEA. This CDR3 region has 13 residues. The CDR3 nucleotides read TGTGCCAGCAGCTTAGGTAGCACCGGGGAGCTGTTTTTT. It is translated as CASSLGSTGELFF.

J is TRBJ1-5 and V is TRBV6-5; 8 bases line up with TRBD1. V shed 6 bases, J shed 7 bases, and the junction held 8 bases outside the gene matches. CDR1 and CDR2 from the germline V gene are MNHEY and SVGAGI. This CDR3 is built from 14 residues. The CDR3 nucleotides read TGTGCCAGCAGCCATACAGGGGGAGACCAGCCCCAGCATTTT. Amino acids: CASSHTGGDQPQHF.

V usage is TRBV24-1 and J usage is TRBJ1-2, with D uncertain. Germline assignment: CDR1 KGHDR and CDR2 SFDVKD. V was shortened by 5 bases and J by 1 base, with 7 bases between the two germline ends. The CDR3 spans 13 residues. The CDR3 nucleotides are TGTGCCACCAGTGGTGAGGGTAACTATGGCTACACCTTC. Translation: CATSGEGNYGYTF.

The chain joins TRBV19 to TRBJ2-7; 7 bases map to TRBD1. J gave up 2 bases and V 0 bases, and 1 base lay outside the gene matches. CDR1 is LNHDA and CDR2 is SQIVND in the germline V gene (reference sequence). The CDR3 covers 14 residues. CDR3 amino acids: CASSIDGQAYEQYF. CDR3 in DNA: TGTGCCAGTAGTATAGACGGACAGGCCTACGAGCAGTACTTC.

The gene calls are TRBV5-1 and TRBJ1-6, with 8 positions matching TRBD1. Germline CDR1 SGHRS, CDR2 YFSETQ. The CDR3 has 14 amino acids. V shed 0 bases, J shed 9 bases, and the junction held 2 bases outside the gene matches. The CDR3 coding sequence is TGCGCCAGCAGCTTGGGGACAGGGCTTTCACCCCTCCACTTT. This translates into CASSLGTGLSPLHF.

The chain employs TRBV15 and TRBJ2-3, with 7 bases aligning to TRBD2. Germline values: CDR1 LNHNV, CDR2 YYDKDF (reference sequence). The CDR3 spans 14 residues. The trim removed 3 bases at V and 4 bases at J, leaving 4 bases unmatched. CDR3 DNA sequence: TGTGCCACCAGCAGGGGAGGGCCCGCAGATACGCAGTATTTT. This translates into CATSRGGPADTQYF.

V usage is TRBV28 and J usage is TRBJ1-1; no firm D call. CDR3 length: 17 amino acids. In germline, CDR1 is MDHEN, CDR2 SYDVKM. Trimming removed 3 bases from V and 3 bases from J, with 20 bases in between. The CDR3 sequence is CASSLSGAGSRDTEAFF. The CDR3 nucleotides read TGTGCCAGCAGTTTGTCGGGAGCCGGGTCTCGCGACACTGAAGCTTTCTTT.

The CDR3 reads CASSPGLAGEQYF. The CDR3 DNA is TGTGCCAGCTCCCCGGGACTAGCGGGGGAGCAGTACTTC. This chain joins TRBV18 and TRBJ2-7, with 13 bases fitting TRBD2. This CDR3 is 13 amino acids long. V lost 6 bases, J lost 7 bases, and 3 bases stayed unmatched. The V gene's germline CDR1 is KGHSH and CDR2 LQKENI.

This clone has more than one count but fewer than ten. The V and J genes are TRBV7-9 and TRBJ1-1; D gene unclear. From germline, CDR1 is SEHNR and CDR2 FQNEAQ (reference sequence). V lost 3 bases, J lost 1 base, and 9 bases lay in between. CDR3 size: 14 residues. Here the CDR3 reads CASSLQAGNTEAFF. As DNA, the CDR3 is TGTGCCAGCAGCTTGCAGGCTGGGAACACTGAAGCTTTCTTT.

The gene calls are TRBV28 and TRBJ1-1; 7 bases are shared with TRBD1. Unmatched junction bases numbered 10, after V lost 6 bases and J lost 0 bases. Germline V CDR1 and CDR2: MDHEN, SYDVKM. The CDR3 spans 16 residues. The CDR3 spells CASRSPGTAMNTEAFF. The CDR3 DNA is TGTGCCAGCAGGAGTCCCGGGACAGCGATGAACACTGAAGCTTTCTTT.

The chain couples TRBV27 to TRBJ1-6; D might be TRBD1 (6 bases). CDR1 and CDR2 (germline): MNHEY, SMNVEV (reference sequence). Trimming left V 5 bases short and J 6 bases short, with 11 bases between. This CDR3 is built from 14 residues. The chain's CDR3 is CASSPRGVNSPLHF. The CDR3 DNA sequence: TGTGCCAGCAGTCCCAGGGGTGTTAATTCACCCCTCCACTTT.

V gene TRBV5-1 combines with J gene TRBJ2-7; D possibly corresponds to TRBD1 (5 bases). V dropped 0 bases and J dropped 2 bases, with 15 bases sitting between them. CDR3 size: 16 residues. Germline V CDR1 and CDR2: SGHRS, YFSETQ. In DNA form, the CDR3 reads TGCGCCAGCAGCTTGGATGAGACAGCCATGGCCTACGAGCAGTACTTC. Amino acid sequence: CASSLDETAMAYEQYF.

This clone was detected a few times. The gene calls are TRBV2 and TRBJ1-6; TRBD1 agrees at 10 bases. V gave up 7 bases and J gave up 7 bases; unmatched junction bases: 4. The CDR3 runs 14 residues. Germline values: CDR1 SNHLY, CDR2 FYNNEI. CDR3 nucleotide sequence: TGTGCCAGCACCCCGGGACAGGGGAATTCACCCCTCCACTTT. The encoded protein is CASTPGQGNSPLHF. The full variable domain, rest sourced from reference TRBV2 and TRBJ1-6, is EPEVTQTPSHQVTQMGQEVILRCVPISNHLYFYWYRQILGQKVEFLVSFYNNEISEKSEIFDDQFSVERPDGSNFTLKIRSTKLEDSAMYFCASTPGQGNSPLHFGNGTRLTVT.

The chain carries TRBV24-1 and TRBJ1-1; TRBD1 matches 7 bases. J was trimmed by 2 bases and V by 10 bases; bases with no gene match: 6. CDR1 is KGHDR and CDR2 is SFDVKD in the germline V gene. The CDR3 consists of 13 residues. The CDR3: CATPGQYNTEAFF. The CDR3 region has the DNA TGTGCCACTCCGGGACAGTACAACACTGAAGCTTTCTTT.

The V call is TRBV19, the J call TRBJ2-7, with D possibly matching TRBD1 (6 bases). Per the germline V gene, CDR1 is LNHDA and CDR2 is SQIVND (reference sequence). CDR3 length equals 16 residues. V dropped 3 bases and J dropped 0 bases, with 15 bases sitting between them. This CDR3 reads CASSMGQGRSSYEQYF. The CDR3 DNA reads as TGTGCCAGTAGTATGGGCCAGGGGCGGAGCTCCTACGAGCAGTACTTC.